This T cell receptor beta chain originates from a study of shared clonotypes between healthy human individuals. Study-level results: In several donors, around 5.5% of naive CD4 clonotypes appeared in common. Limited genetic and exposure-history diversity came from having few donors. Memory subsets had estimated richness that was generally smaller than that of naive subsets.

Sequencing used immunoSEQ multiplex PCR; TCRdb keeps in-frame clones, though not all of them. The table records nearly 750,000 clones, around 77% of them present only once. Trimming removed 1 base from V and 4 bases from J; junction bases left unmatched: 12. The germline CDR1 and CDR2 sequences are SGHRS and YFSETQ. The CDR3 spans 18 residues. This clone was seen more than once but under ten times. Its matching antigen is unknown. This sequence joins TRBV5-1 and TRBJ2-2, with 8 nucleotides matching TRBD1. The sequenced material came from memory CD4+ T cells sorted from blood. Subset denoted: CD45RA-negative fraction. This receptor was taken from a woman aged 25 to 45 in good health. The chain's CDR3 is CASSLFIRGPVVTGELFF. The CDR3, as DNA: TGCGCCAGCAGCTTGTTTATCAGGGGGCCGGTGGTCACCGGGGAGCTGTTTTTT.